This T cell receptor beta chain was observed in a study of a mutant IDH1 vaccine in newly diagnosed glioma. The germline V gene encodes CDR1 MGHRA and CDR2 YSYEKL. V was shortened by 1 base and J by 2 bases, with 15 bases between the two germline ends. The CDR3 has 16 amino acids. Time point given: week 11, during vaccination. With topical imiquimod, each dose of the vaccine consisted of 300 ug of mutant IDH1 20-mer peptide. Profiled with immunoSEQ multiplex PCR; TCRdb holds only in-frame clones, not every one. The sample holds about 40,000 clones, about four fifths seen once. Turning to this clone: The antigen is undetermined.

The rearrangement joins TRBV4-1 to TRBJ2-7, with a possible D match to TRBD1 (6 bases). This sequence originates from a man aged 40-49 years with glioma. Specimen: PBMCs, collected from a glioma patient whose treatment included an IDH1 peptide vaccine. The CDR3 bases are TGCGCCAGCAGCCAAGGACCGGACAGAAGAACCTACGAGCAGTACTTC. Protein product: CASSQGPDRRTYEQYF.